This T cell receptor (beta chain) was captured by sequencing in a study of blood T cell repertoires in COVID-19. Study background: COVID-19 samples collected from the United States, Italy and Spain covered acute and convalescent phases. The cDNA or gDNA used as material had been derived from T cells, B-cell-depleted T cells, or PBMCs.

As handled by the study authors: Estimates of nucleated cell counts were drawn from the amplification of reference gene primers. Generated by immunoSEQ multiplex PCR, the TCRdb table keeps only in-frame clones and is missing some. V, J and clone size are those of that table, while D and trimming were read from the DNA. The data contain around 140,000 clones, 87% of them seen just once; the ten biggest clones take up around 6.1%. Unmatched junction bases numbered 2, after V lost 3 bases and J lost 7 bases. Germline V gives CDR1 MGHRA, CDR2 YSYEKL. CDR3 length equals 12 residues. The chain uses TRBV4-1 and TRBJ1-1; 7 bases are shared with TRBD1. The sequence was collected from an elderly man with acute or convalescent COVID-19. Sequenced material: peripheral blood. CDR3 amino acids: CASSQDRHEAFF. CDR3 bases: TGCGCCAGCAGCCAGGACAGGCATGAAGCTTTCTTT.